This passage covers 27 T cell receptor beta chains from one sample sequenced in a study of shared clonotypes between healthy human individuals. This table comes from immunoSEQ multiplex PCR, and its TCRdb copy is limited to in-frame clones, with some not included. The sample yields 1.4 million to 1.5 million clones, 96% seen once. The sequencing sample was made of naive CD4+ T cells sorted from blood. Documented subset: CD45RA+ positively selected. The receptors come from a man younger than 45 in good health.

CDR3 coding DNA: TGTGCCAGCAGCTTGGACCACGCGGGGAACACTGAAGCTTTCTTT. It encodes CASSLDHAGNTEAFF. The J gene is TRBJ1-1, the V gene TRBV7-9; D remains unclear. In germline, CDR1 is SEHNR, CDR2 FQNEAQ (reference sequence). The CDR3 covers 15 residues. Deletions cut 3 bases from V and 1 base from J, with 12 bases between. The whole variable domain, remainder taken from reference TRBV7-9 and TRBJ1-1, is DTGVSQNPRHKITKRGQNVTFRCDPISEHNRLYWYRQTLGQGPEFLTYFQNEAQLEKSRLLSDRFSAERPKGSFSTLEIQRTEQGDSAMYLCASSLDHAGNTEAFFGQGTRLTVV.

The chain combines TRBV23-1 with TRBJ2-4, with D tentatively TRBD1 (6 bases). TRBV23-1 is placed among ORFs of uncertain function. The CDR3 loop spans 15 amino acids. V lost 5 bases, J lost 1 base, and 12 bases lay in between. CDR3 residues: CASSRQGIAKNIQYF. CDR3 DNA: TGCGCCAGCAGTAGGCAGGGGATTGCCAAAAACATTCAGTACTTC.

The genes are TRBV15 and TRBJ1-1; unclear D gene. The length of the CDR3 is 14 residues. Germline V gene data show CDR1 as LNHNV and CDR2 as YYDKDF (reference sequence). V lost 1 base and J 1 base, leaving 7 bases between the germline ends. The CDR3 is CATSRVYRNTEAFF. CDR3 coding DNA: TGTGCCACCAGCAGAGTTTACCGGAACACTGAAGCTTTCTTT.

With regard to this clone: Other nucleotide sequences in the sample specify the same CDR3. The chain has TRBV11-2 and TRBJ2-5; the match to TRBD1 covers 8 bases. CDR1 is SGHAT, CDR2 FQNNGV, per germline. V trimming: 5 bases; J trimming: 2 bases; junction bases outside the gene matches: 4. The CDR3 is made up of 14 amino acids. The CDR3 loop reads CASSPRTGQETQYF. CDR3 in DNA: TGTGCCAGCAGCCCCCGGACAGGGCAAGAGACCCAGTACTTC.

V usage is TRBV29-1 and J usage is TRBJ2-1; D might be TRBD2 (6 bases). Trimming removed 7 bases at V and 0 bases at J, with 16 bases between. CDR1 and CDR2 from the germline V gene are SQVTM and ANQGSEA. The CDR3 loop spans 15 amino acids. This chain's CDR3 is CSGGVASPSYNEQFF. The CDR3 bases are TGCAGCGGGGGGGTAGCCTCACCCTCCTACAATGAGCAGTTCTTC.

The J gene is TRBJ1-4, the V gene TRBV7-9; tentatively, D is TRBD1 (5 bases). Germline V CDR1 and CDR2: SEHNR, FQNEAQ (reference sequence). The CDR3 extends over 16 amino acids. The V end lost 1 base, the J end lost 8 bases, and 17 bases lay between the germline ends. For the CDR3, the DNA is TGTGCCAGCAGCTTAGGCCAGGGAGGAATGCAGGAAAAACTGTTTTTT. The encoded protein is CASSLGQGGMQEKLFF.

V is TRBV27 and J is TRBJ2-7; maybe TRBD1 (6 bases). CDR3 length: 14 residues. Germline V gene data show CDR1 as MNHEY and CDR2 as SMNVEV (reference sequence). The V and J ends lost 6 bases and 1 base respectively, with 13 bases between them. The CDR3 here is CASSSTGQSYEQYF. The CDR3 DNA reads as TGTGCCAGCAGCTCAACTGGACAGTCCTACGAGCAGTACTTC.

The rearrangement joins TRBV9 to TRBJ2-3, with 7 bases matching TRBD2. Germline trimming cut 4 bases from V and 4 bases from J; bases unmatched to any gene: 9. This CDR3 is built from 15 residues. Germline V gene lookup returns CDR1 SGDLS and CDR2 YYNGEE. DNA for the CDR3: TGTGCCAGCAGCCAGTGGGGGGGAAAAGCAGATACGCAGTATTTT. Translating it yields CASSQWGGKADTQYF.

The V call is TRBV19, the J call TRBJ2-5; 10 bases are shared with TRBD1. This CDR3 contains 16 residues. V lost 2 bases, J lost 4 bases, and 7 bases stayed unmatched. From germline, CDR1 is LNHDA and CDR2 SQIVND (reference sequence). The CDR3 loop reads CASSITGTGVRETQYF. The CDR3 DNA is TGTGCCAGTAGTATAACGGGGACAGGGGTGAGAGAGACCCAGTACTTC.

This chain joins TRBV2 and TRBJ2-2, with 14 positions matching TRBD2. The CDR3 spans 19 residues. The germline CDR1 and CDR2 sequences are SNHLY and FYNNEI. The V segment lost 3 bases and the J segment 4 bases; nucleotides outside the gene matches: 10. The DNA of the CDR3 is TGTGCCAGCAGTGACCGGGGACTAGCGGGAGCCGGAGCCACCGGGGAGCTGTTTTTT. Translation gives CASSDRGLAGAGATGELFF.

This chain uses TRBV18 with TRBJ1-1; 8 bases map to TRBD1. The CDR3 has 16 residues. Germline CDR1 and CDR2: KGHSH and LQKENI. Trimming removed 3 bases from V and 2 bases from J; junction bases left unmatched: 8. The CDR3 DNA reads as TGTGCCAGCTCACCCGGACAGGGTCGCGCCAACACTGAAGCTTTCTTT. It translates to CASSPGQGRANTEAFF.

CDR3 amino acids: CASSLSGPEQFF. The CDR3, as DNA: TGTGCCAGCAGCTTATCAGGACCTGAGCAGTTCTTC. The J gene is TRBJ2-1, the V gene TRBV7-9; D is uncertain. V dropped 2 bases and J dropped 9 bases, with 8 bases sitting between them. The CDR3 totals 12 residues. Germline V gives CDR1 SEHNR, CDR2 FQNEAQ (reference sequence).

The chain couples TRBV9 to TRBJ2-5; possible D gene TRBD2, 6 bases. Trimming removed 0 bases from V and 1 base from J, with 10 bases in between. Looked up from germline, CDR1 is SGDLS and CDR2 is YYNGEE. There are 15 residues in the CDR3. CDR3: CASSVDSGLQETQYF. CDR3 sequence (DNA): TGTGCCAGCAGCGTAGATAGCGGCCTCCAAGAGACCCAGTACTTC.

The chain is built from TRBV9 and TRBJ1-3; tentative D call: TRBD1 (6 bases). CDR1 SGDLS and CDR2 YYNGEE come from the germline V gene. CDR3 length: 14 amino acids. The V gene lost 2 bases and the J gene lost 8 bases, with 14 bases spanning the gap. CDR3 coding DNA: TGTGCCAGCAGCGTCAGACAGGATGGGGACACCATATATTTT. Translation: CASSVRQDGDTIYF.

The gene calls are TRBV15 and TRBJ2-7; a weak D match, TRBD1 (6 bases). Germline CDR1 is LNHNV and CDR2 is YYDKDF (reference sequence). Trimming removed 4 bases from V and 3 bases from J, with 16 bases in between. The CDR3 spans 15 residues. The CDR3 coding sequence is TGTGCCACCAGCACCCCACAGGGTAGGGGCTACGAGCAGTACTTC. This encodes CATSTPQGRGYEQYF. The full variable domain, rest sourced from reference TRBV15 and TRBJ2-7, is DAMVIQNPRYQVTQFGKPVTLSCSQTLNHNVMYWYQQKSSQAPKLLFHYYDKDFNNEADTPDNFQSRRPNTSFCFLDIRSPGLGDTAMYLCATSTPQGRGYEQYFGPGTRLTVT.

Comments on this clone: The same CDR3 is also encoded by other DNA sequences in this sample. The V gene is TRBV18, the J gene TRBJ1-3, with D maybe TRBD1 (6 bases). Trimming pared 2 bases from V and 2 bases from J, leaving 10 bases between. The CDR3 spans 15 residues. Germline lookup yields CDR1 KGHSH and CDR2 LQKENI. The CDR3 DNA reads as TGTGCCAGCTCACCAATCCGGGACACTGGAAACACCATATATTTT. Its translation: CASSPIRDTGNTIYF.

The chain combines TRBV7-2 with TRBJ2-7; 8 nucleotides line up with TRBD2. The CDR3 totals 17 residues. The V gene's germline CDR1 is SGHTA and CDR2 FQGNSA. After removal of 2 bases from V and 1 base from J, the junction contained 10 bases not matched to a gene. The CDR3 DNA reads as TGTGCCAGCAGCTTACAAAAATTAGCGGGAAGTTCCTACGAGCAGTACTTC. Translation: CASSLQKLAGSSYEQYF.

This clone has just a few counts. The gene calls are TRBV29-1 and TRBJ1-2; possible D gene TRBD1, 6 bases. This CDR3 contains 12 residues. Germline assignment: CDR1 SQVTM and CDR2 ANQGSEA. CDR3: CSVHQGLYGYTF. In DNA form, the CDR3 reads TGCAGTGTACATCAGGGGCTCTATGGCTACACCTTC. The full variable domain, rest sourced from reference TRBV29-1 and TRBJ1-2, is SAVISQKPSRDICQRGTSLTIQCQVDSQVTMMFWYRQQPGQSLTLIATANQGSEATYESGFVIDKFPISRPNLTFSTLTVSNMSPEDSSIYLCSVHQGLYGYTFGSGTRLTVV.

This sequence joins TRBV7-9 and TRBJ2-6, with D unclear. Germline CDR1 reads SEHNR; CDR2 reads FQNEAQ (reference sequence). The CDR3 is 15 amino acids. Trimming removed 7 bases at V and 2 bases at J, with 12 bases between. CDR3 nucleotides: TGTGCCAGCACCCAACTTAGTGCTGGGGCCAACGTCCTGACTTTC. Its translation is CASTQLSAGANVLTF.

The chain carries TRBV28 and TRBJ1-2; 7 nucleotides line up with TRBD1. From germline, CDR1 is MDHEN and CDR2 SYDVKM. The V segment lost 6 bases and the J segment 8 bases; nucleotides outside the gene matches: 12. The CDR3 extends over 14 amino acids. CDR3 loop: CASSRSDRAGGYTF. CDR3 DNA sequence: TGTGCCAGCAGCCGATCCGACAGGGCAGGAGGCTACACCTTC.

The rearrangement uses TRBV11-2 and TRBJ2-2; possibly TRBD2 for D (6 bases). CDR3 size: 13 residues. Germline loops: CDR1 SGHAT, CDR2 FQNNGV. Trimming took off 8 bases at V and 5 bases at J, with 12 bases between the two ends. This CDR3 reads CASGRTRTGELFF. The CDR3, as DNA: TGTGCCAGCGGGAGGACCAGGACCGGGGAGCTGTTTTTT. The variable domain in full, completed from reference TRBV11-2 and TRBJ2-2, reads EAGVAQSPRYKIIEKRQSVAFWCNPISGHATLYWYQQILGQGPKLLIQFQNNGVVDDSQLPKDRFSAERLKGVDSTLKIQPAKLEDSAVYLCASGRTRTGELFFGEGSRLTVL.

The gene calls are TRBV6-6 and TRBJ2-7; D is possibly TRBD1 (6 bases). CDR3 size: 15 residues. Deletions cut 5 bases from V and 6 bases from J, with 20 bases between. CDR1 and CDR2 from the germline V gene are MNHNY and SVGAGI (reference sequence). CDR3 sequence reads: CASSTLGQGQGEQYF. The CDR3 coding sequence is TGTGCCAGCAGTACACTCGGCCAGGGGCAGGGCGAGCAGTACTTC.

This clone is a singleton in its sample. This chain connects TRBV7-6 to TRBJ1-5, with D possibly TRBD1 on 5 matching bases. Germline CDR1 is SGHVS and CDR2 is FNYEAQ. The CDR3 sequence is 13 residues long. V was pared by 5 bases and J by 4 bases, with 9 bases between. DNA of the CDR3: TGTGCCAGCAGCCTCGACAGAAATCAGCCCCAGCATTTT. This codes for CASSLDRNQPQHF.

The chain is built from TRBV27 and TRBJ2-1; 10 bases are a match to TRBD2. V gave up 7 bases and J gave up 0 bases; unmatched junction bases: 12. The CDR3 is 18 amino acids. The germline gives CDR1 MNHEY, CDR2 SMNVEV (reference sequence). CDR3 in amino acids: CASKFLVAGGLSYNEQFF. The CDR3 DNA follows: TGTGCCAGCAAGTTTCTGGTAGCGGGAGGCCTCTCCTACAATGAGCAGTTCTTC.

V is TRBV11-2 and J is TRBJ2-2, with 10 bases fitting TRBD2. The V and J ends lost 3 bases and 7 bases, in that order; junction bases with no gene match: 5. The CDR3 runs to 15 residues. Germline V gene sequence: CDR1 SGHAT, CDR2 FQNNGV. CDR3 DNA: TGTGCCAGCAGCTTCACTAGCGGGACCGACGGGGAGCTGTTTTTT. It specifies CASSFTSGTDGELFF.

J is TRBJ2-3 and V is TRBV2; D tentatively reads TRBD1 or TRBD2 (5 bases each). Germline V gene data show CDR1 as SNHLY and CDR2 as FYNNEI. This CDR3 spans 15 amino acids. V was clipped by 8 bases and J by 1 base, with 16 bases between them. CDR3: CASYPWGSGTDTQYF. CDR3 bases: TGTGCCAGCTATCCCTGGGGGAGTGGCACAGATACGCAGTATTTT.

The rearrangement joins TRBV5-1 to TRBJ2-3; weak D call: TRBD2 (5 bases). From germline, CDR1 is SGHRS and CDR2 YFSETQ. V shed 7 bases and J shed 5 bases, with 11 bases lying between them. This CDR3 region has 12 residues. CDR3 DNA: TGCGCCAGCGGAGGCCCACAAGATACGCAGTATTTT. Protein sequence: CASGGPQDTQYF.